This TCR beta chain is from a study of blood T cell repertoires in COVID-19. Study context: Both acute and convalescent COVID-19 samples were obtained from the United States, Italy and Spain. Sample material is recorded as cDNA or gDNA derived from T cells, B-cell-depleted T cells, or PBMCs.

Methods used by the authors: For nucleated cells, counts were estimated from reference gene primer amplification. Here immunoSEQ multiplex PCR was the method, and the copy in TCRdb shows in-frame clones only, minus some. That table gives V, J and clone size, and the DNA gave D and trimming. Among about 200,000 clones, approximately 85% were seen once, and the ten largest hold approximately 5%. The CDR3 is 16 amino acids. Germline V gene data show CDR1 as SEHNR and CDR2 as FQNEAQ (reference sequence). The V and J ends lost 5 bases and 2 bases respectively, with 13 bases between them. The sequence came from an elderly woman with acute or convalescent COVID-19. The V and J genes are TRBV7-9 and TRBJ1-6; maybe TRBD1 (5 bases). Material for sequencing was peripheral blood. In DNA form, the CDR3 reads TGTGCCAGCAGCCCCGCAGGGAATACCTATAATTCACCCCTCCACTTT. This encodes CASSPAGNTYNSPLHF.